The 5 T cell receptor beta chains below come from one sample, sequenced in a study of cytomegalovirus exposure and HLA in healthy donors. The PCR employed 60 Vbeta primers together with 13 Jbeta primers. Method: immunoSEQ multiplex PCR; TCRdb's copy keeps in-frame clones and lacks some. The sample holds 150,000 to 200,000 clones; 80% are singletons and the top ten take around 1.4%. Sequencing was done on a sample of PBMCs. Receptors were obtained from a girl aged 10 to 17 in good health and CMV-seropositive.

The chain uses TRBV7-9 and TRBJ1-5; tentatively, D is TRBD1 (5 bases). The CDR3 has 14 residues. Trimming took off 5 bases at V and 5 bases at J, with 13 bases between the two ends. The germline gives CDR1 SEHNR, CDR2 FQNEAQ (reference sequence). CDR3 in amino acids: CASSQTTGDQPQHF. Here the CDR3 DNA reads TGTGCCAGCAGCCAGACGACGGGGGATCAGCCCCAGCATTTT. The full variable domain, its missing parts supplied by reference TRBV7-9 and TRBJ1-5, is DTGVSQNPRHKITKRGQNVTFRCDPISEHNRLYWYRQTLGQGPEFLTYFQNEAQLEKSRLLSDRFSAERPKGSFSTLEIQRTEQGDSAMYLCASSQTTGDQPQHFGDGTRLSIL.

In this sample, this clone turned up a few times. The chain joins TRBV19 to TRBJ1-2; D call uncertain. V was trimmed by 6 bases and J by 2 bases, leaving 10 bases between them. The CDR3 runs 13 residues. Germline V gene data show CDR1 as LNHDA and CDR2 as SQIVND (reference sequence). The DNA of the CDR3 is TGTGCCAGTAGCCCCGACGGGAACTATGGCTACACCTTC. Protein sequence: CASSPDGNYGYTF.

J is TRBJ2-7 and V is TRBV29-1; D might be TRBD1 (6 bases). The CDR3 has 13 amino acids. Between the trimmed V and J ends, which lost 2 bases and 4 bases, there was a span of 12 bases. Germline CDR1 reads SQVTM; CDR2 reads ANQGSEA. The CDR3 region has the DNA TGCAGCGTTGAAAGTTACAGGGTTTACGAGCAGTACTTC. Encoded protein: CSVESYRVYEQYF.

CDR3 DNA: TGTGCCAGCAGGCTGGCCGGAGGGTTAAATCAGCCCCAGCATTTT. As protein: CASRLAGGLNQPQHF. The chain links TRBV28 to TRBJ1-5; unclear D gene. Germline CDR1 is MDHEN and CDR2 is SYDVKM. The CDR3 is 15 amino acids. V lost 6 bases and J 4 bases, leaving 16 bases between the germline ends.

This clone occurred a few times. This sequence joins TRBV7-8 and TRBJ1-1, with 7 bases that match TRBD1. Losses at the gene ends were 4 bases for V and 1 base for J; bases not matched to a gene: 15. The CDR3 is made up of 18 amino acids. CDR1 and CDR2 from the germline V gene are SGHVS and FQNEAQ. DNA of the CDR3: TGTGCCAGCAGCTCTTTACTTCCCGGACAGGCTCCGAACACTGAAGCTTTCTTT. Protein sequence: CASSSLLPGQAPNTEAFF.